Presented here are 18 T cell receptor beta chains from one specimen sequenced in a study of human T cells and chemical hapten exposure. Time point specified: patch test 1, 2 weeks after DPC sensitization. Regarding treatment: therapeutic diphenylcyclopropenone sensitization with weekly scalp DPC. MiXCR, applied by TCRdb to the RACE reads, yields one record per CDR3 protein. The top ten clones hold approximately 6.4% of a sample with some 180,000 distinct CDR3 sequences, more than 20% of them seen once. The sequenced sample was whole blood, obtained in connection with sensitization to the hapten diphenylcyclopropenone (DPC). The receptors derive from a woman in her forties or fifties with alopecia areata. Some clones in this sample may be carry-over from other donors' samples.

The chain recombines TRBV20-1 with TRBJ1-6, with 10 bases matching TRBD1. CDR1 and CDR2 (germline): DFQATT, SNEGSKA (reference sequence). This CDR3 spans 15 amino acids. The trim removed 5 bases at V and 5 bases at J, leaving 6 bases unmatched. CDR3 coding DNA: TGCAGTGCTCGACAGGGGGCGCGGGATAATTCACCCCTCCACTTT. This gives the protein CSARQGARDNSPLHF.

Only a few counts were recorded for this clonotype. The V and J genes are TRBV5-1 and TRBJ1-2; 9 positions agree with TRBD1. J gave up 2 bases and V 4 bases, and 6 bases lay outside the gene matches. CDR3 length equals 15 residues. The germline V gene encodes CDR1 SGHRS and CDR2 YFSETQ. The CDR3 here is CASSRDRELNYGYTF. CDR3 DNA: TGCGCCAGCAGCCGGGACAGGGAATTGAACTATGGCTACACCTTC. Using reference TRBV5-1 and TRBJ1-2 for the parts outside the CDR3, the full variable domain is KAGVTQTPRYLIKTRGQQVTLSCSPISGHRSVSWYQQTPGQGLQFLFEYFSETQRNKGNFPGRFSGRQFSNSRSEMNVSTLELGDSALYLCASSRDRELNYGYTFGSGTRLTVV.

This clonotype was seen a handful of times. This chain joins TRBV6-1 and TRBJ2-5, with 8 bases lining up with TRBD2. This CDR3 spans 13 amino acids. CDR1 and CDR2 from the germline V gene are MNHNS and SASEGT. The V gene end was trimmed by 6 bases and the J gene end by 2 bases; junction bases not matched to a gene: 2. DNA for the CDR3: TGTGCCAGCAGGTCTAGCGGGCAAGAGACCCAGTACTTC. Its translation is CASRSSGQETQYF.

This clonotype was seen a handful of times. DNA for the CDR3: TGCAGCGTTGAATTAAGGGGTCTGGGTGCTTTCTTT. Translated: CSVELRGLGAFF. The chain couples TRBV29-1 to TRBJ1-1, with D tentatively TRBD1 (5 bases). The V end lost 2 bases, the J end lost 11 bases, and 15 bases lay between the germline ends. Germline CDR1 SQVTM, CDR2 ANQGSEA. The CDR3 is 12 residues long.

Only a few counts were recorded for this clonotype. The rearrangement uses TRBV20-1 and TRBJ2-3, with 7 bases identical to TRBD2. The V gene end was trimmed by 4 bases and the J gene end by 0 bases; junction bases not matched to a gene: 4. This CDR3 has 14 residues. CDR1 and CDR2 (germline): DFQATT, SNEGSKA (reference sequence). CDR3 sequence: CSAKTSSSTDTQYF. DNA for the CDR3: TGCAGTGCTAAGACTAGCTCTAGCACAGATACGCAGTATTTT.

This clonotype was found many times. V is TRBV5-1 and J is TRBJ1-1, with 7 nucleotides matching TRBD1. The germline CDR1 and CDR2 sequences are SGHRS and YFSETQ. CDR3 length: 14 amino acids. V shed 2 bases and J 4 bases; nucleotides not matched to a gene: 5. CDR3 sequence (DNA): TGCGCCAGCAGCTTAGGGGGCCGGGGCACTGAAGCTTTCTTT. Translated: CASSLGGRGTEAFF. Full variable domain (rest looked up from reference TRBV5-1 and TRBJ1-1): KAGVTQTPRYLIKTRGQQVTLSCSPISGHRSVSWYQQTPGQGLQFLFEYFSETQRNKGNFPGRFSGRQFSNSRSEMNVSTLELGDSALYLCASSLGGRGTEAFFGQGTRLTVV.

This clonotype was observed many times. The chain links TRBV2 to TRBJ2-3; no definite D call. V was cut by 5 bases and J by 4 bases, with 7 bases left in between. This CDR3 contains 12 residues. Germline V gives CDR1 SNHLY, CDR2 FYNNEI. Here the CDR3 DNA reads TGTGCCAGCAGTCCGGGTTCAGATACGCAGTATTTT. Translating gives CASSPGSDTQYF.

Ten or more counts support this clonotype. J is TRBJ1-6 and V is TRBV7-8, with a weak D call TRBD1 (6 bases). This CDR3 spans 16 amino acids. Germline V gives CDR1 SGHVS, CDR2 FQNEAQ. V was clipped by 7 bases and J by 0 bases, with 13 bases between them. CDR3 DNA sequence: TGTGCCAGCACCTCGCAGGGGATCTCCTATAATTCACCCCTCCACTTT. Residues: CASTSQGISYNSPLHF.

This chain uses TRBV21-1 with TRBJ2-7; the table gives TRBD1 as D, unverified against the DNA. TRBV21-1 is a recognized pseudogene. This CDR3 has 15 amino acids. The CDR3 reads CASSKGPGGSYEQYF. DNA of the CDR3: TGTGCCAGCAGCAAAGGGCCCGGTGGGTCCTACGAGCAGTACTTC.

The chain carries TRBV20-1 and TRBJ2-1; tentative D call: TRBD2 (6 bases). V was clipped by 5 bases and J by 9 bases, with 8 bases between them. The CDR3 is 10 amino acids. Per the germline V gene, CDR1 is DFQATT and CDR2 is SNEGSKA (reference sequence). CDR3 protein: CSAWDSEQFF. The CDR3 coding sequence is TGCAGTGCTTGGGACTCTGAGCAGTTCTTC.

This chain connects TRBV5-4 to TRBJ1-2; D unresolved. With 0 bases removed from V and 5 bases from J, the gap between germline ends came to 5 bases. The germline gives CDR1 SGHNT, CDR2 YYREEE (reference sequence). The CDR3 totals 12 residues. The DNA for the CDR3 is TGTGCCAGCAGCTTGGCGGAATATGGCTACACCTTC. Encoded protein: CASSLAEYGYTF.

In this sample, this clonotype turned up a few times. The chain is built from TRBV20-1 and TRBJ2-1, with TRBD2 matching 12 bases. Germline CDR1 DFQATT, CDR2 SNEGSKA (reference sequence). This CDR3 spans 15 amino acids. The J segment lost 2 bases and the V segment lost 5 bases, leaving 4 bases of the junction unmatched. CDR3 nucleotide sequence: TGCAGTGCTGGAGGACTAGCGGGGACCTACAATGAGCAGTTCTTC. It is translated as CSAGGLAGTYNEQFF.

This chain links TRBV27 with TRBJ2-7; 7 nucleotides align to TRBD1. Germline-derived CDR1 and CDR2 are MNHEY and SMNVEV (reference sequence). Unmatched junction bases numbered 14, after V lost 4 bases and J lost 2 bases. The CDR3 runs to 17 residues. The CDR3, as DNA: TGTGCCAGCAGTTCCCCGCCAGGACAGGAGAACCCCTACGAGCAGTACTTC. Residues: CASSSPPGQENPYEQYF.

This clonotype was recorded once. This rearrangement joins TRBV20-1 to TRBJ2-1; TRBD2 is a possible D gene (6 bases). The CDR3 extends over 14 amino acids. The V end lost 3 bases, the J end lost 7 bases, and 16 bases lay between the germline ends. Germline V lookup: CDR1 DFQATT, CDR2 SNEGSKA (reference sequence). CDR3 sequence reads: CSASGGWLPNEQFF. The CDR3 coding sequence is TGCAGTGCTAGTGGGGGGTGGCTTCCTAATGAGCAGTTCTTC.

This clonotype was seen only a few times. V is TRBV3-1 and J is TRBJ1-1; D not certain. V was pared by 0 bases and J by 6 bases, with 8 bases between. The CDR3 consists of 13 residues. Looked up from germline, CDR1 is LGHDT and CDR2 is YNNKEL (reference sequence). The CDR3 here is CASSQDLGAEAFF. CDR3 DNA sequence: TGTGCCAGCAGCCAAGATCTTGGAGCTGAAGCTTTCTTT.

The chain couples TRBV7-3 to TRBJ1-2, with no clear D. CDR3 length: 16 residues. The V gene lost 2 bases and the J gene lost 9 bases, with 22 bases spanning the gap. Germline V gene sequence: CDR1 SGHTA, CDR2 FQGTGA. The CDR3 nucleotides read TGTGCCAGCAGCTTATCTTGGGCAGGTGATCCTATGAGCTACACCTTC. Its translation: CASSLSWAGDPMSYTF.

This chain joins TRBV30 and TRBJ1-2, with a tentative D call TRBD1 (5 bases). The CDR3 totals 14 residues. Per germline, CDR1 GTSNPN and CDR2 SVGIG (reference sequence). Trimming pared 2 bases from V and 8 bases from J, leaving 18 bases between. The CDR3: CAWSSGLDMLGYTF. Written as DNA, the CDR3 is TGTGCCTGGAGTTCAGGACTGGACATGTTGGGCTACACCTTC.

This rearrangement joins TRBV5-1 to TRBJ1-5; a weak D match, TRBD1 (6 bases). In germline, CDR1 is SGHRS, CDR2 YFSETQ. The CDR3 is 15 amino acids. V was pared by 0 bases and J by 7 bases, with 14 bases between. Here the CDR3 reads CASSLDGRGDQPQHF. CDR3 DNA sequence: TGCGCCAGCAGCTTGGATGGCAGGGGTGACCAGCCCCAGCATTTT.